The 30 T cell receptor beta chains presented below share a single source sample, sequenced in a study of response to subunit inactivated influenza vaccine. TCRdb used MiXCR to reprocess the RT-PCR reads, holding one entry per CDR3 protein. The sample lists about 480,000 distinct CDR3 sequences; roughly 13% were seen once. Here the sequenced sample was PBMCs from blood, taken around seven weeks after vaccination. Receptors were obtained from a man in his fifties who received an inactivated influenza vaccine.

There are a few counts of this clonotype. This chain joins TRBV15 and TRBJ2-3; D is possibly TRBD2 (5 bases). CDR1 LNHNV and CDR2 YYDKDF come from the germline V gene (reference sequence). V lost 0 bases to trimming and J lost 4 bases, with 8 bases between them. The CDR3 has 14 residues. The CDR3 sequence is CATSRDGVSDTQYF. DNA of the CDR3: TGTGCCACCAGCAGAGACGGGGTCTCAGATACGCAGTATTTT. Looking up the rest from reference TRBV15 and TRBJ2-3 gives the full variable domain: DAMVIQNPRYQVTQFGKPVTLSCSQTLNHNVMYWYQQKSSQAPKLLFHYYDKDFNNEADTPDNFQSRRPNTSFCFLDIRSPGLGDTAMYLCATSRDGVSDTQYFGPGTRLTVL.

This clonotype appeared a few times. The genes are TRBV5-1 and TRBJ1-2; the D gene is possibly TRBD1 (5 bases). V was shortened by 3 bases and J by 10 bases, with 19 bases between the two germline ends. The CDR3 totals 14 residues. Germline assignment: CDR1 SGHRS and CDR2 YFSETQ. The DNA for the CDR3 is TGCGCCAGCAGCTCGGACATTCTTCGACGCGCCTACACCTTC. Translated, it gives CASSSDILRRAYTF.

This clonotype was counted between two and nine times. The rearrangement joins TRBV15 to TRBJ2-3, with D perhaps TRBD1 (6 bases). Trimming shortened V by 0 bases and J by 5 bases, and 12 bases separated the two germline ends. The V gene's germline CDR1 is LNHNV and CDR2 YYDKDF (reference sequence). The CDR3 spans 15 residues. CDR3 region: CATSRDGGTGDTQYF. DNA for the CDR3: TGTGCCACCAGCAGAGATGGGGGCACGGGAGATACGCAGTATTTT. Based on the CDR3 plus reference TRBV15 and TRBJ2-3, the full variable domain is DAMVIQNPRYQVTQFGKPVTLSCSQTLNHNVMYWYQQKSSQAPKLLFHYYDKDFNNEADTPDNFQSRRPNTSFCFLDIRSPGLGDTAMYLCATSRDGGTGDTQYFGPGTRLTVL.

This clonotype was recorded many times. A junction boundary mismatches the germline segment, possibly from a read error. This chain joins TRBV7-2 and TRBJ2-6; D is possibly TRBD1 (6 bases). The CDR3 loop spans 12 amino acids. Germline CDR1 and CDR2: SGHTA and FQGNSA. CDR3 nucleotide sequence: TGTGCCAGCAGCTTATATCAGGGGTATCTCTCTTTC. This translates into CASSLYQGYLSF.

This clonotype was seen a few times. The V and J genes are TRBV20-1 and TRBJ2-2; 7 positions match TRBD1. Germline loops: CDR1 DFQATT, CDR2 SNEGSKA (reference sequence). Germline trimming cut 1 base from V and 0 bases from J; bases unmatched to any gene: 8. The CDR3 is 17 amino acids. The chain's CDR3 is CSARVGRGSTNTGELFF. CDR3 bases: TGCAGTGCTAGAGTCGGCAGGGGGAGCACGAACACCGGGGAGCTGTTTTTT.

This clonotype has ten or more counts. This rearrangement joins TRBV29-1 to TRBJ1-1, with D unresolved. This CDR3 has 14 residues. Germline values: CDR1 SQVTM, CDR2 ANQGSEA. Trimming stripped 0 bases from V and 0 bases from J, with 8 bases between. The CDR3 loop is CSVEDRNMNTEAFF. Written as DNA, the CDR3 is TGCAGCGTTGAAGATCGGAATATGAACACTGAAGCTTTCTTT.

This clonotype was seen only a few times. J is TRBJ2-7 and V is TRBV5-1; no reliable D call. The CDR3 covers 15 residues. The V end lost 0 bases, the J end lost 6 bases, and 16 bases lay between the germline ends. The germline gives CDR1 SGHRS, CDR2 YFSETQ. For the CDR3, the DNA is TGCGCCAGCAGCTTGGTAAGGCTAGATCTGCGCGAGCAGTACTTC. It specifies CASSLVRLDLREQYF.

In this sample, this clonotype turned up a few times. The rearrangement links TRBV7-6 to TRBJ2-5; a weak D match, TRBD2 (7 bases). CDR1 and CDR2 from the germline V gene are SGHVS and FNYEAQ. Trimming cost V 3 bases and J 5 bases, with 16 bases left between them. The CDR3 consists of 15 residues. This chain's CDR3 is CASSLGAGVAETQYF. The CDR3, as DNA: TGTGCCAGCAGCTTGGGGGCGGGAGTGGCGGAGACCCAGTACTTC.

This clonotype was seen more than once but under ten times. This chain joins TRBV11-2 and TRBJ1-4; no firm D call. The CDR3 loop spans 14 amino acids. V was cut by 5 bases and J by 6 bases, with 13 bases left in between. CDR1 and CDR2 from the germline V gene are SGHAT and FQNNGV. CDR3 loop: CASSQARNHEKLFF. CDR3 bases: TGTGCCAGCAGCCAAGCACGTAATCATGAAAAACTGTTTTTT.

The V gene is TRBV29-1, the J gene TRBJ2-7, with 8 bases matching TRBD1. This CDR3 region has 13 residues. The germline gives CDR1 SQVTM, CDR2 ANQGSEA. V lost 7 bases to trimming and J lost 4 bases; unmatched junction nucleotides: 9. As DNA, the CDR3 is TGCAGCGCCAGACGGACAGGGAGTTACGAGCAGTACTTC. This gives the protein CSARRTGSYEQYF.

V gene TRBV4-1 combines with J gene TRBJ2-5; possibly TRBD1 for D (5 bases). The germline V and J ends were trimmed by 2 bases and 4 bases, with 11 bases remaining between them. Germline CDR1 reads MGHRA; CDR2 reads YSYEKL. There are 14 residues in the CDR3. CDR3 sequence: CASSQLIRGETQYF. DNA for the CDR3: TGCGCCAGCAGCCAACTTATAAGGGGAGAGACCCAGTACTTC.

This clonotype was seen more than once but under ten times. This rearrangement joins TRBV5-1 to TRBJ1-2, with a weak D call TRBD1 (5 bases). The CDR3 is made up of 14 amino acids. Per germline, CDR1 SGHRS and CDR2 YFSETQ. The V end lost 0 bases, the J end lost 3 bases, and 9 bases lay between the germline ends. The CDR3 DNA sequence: TGCGCCAGCAGCTTGGAGGTCAGGGACTATGGCTACACCTTC. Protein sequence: CASSLEVRDYGYTF.

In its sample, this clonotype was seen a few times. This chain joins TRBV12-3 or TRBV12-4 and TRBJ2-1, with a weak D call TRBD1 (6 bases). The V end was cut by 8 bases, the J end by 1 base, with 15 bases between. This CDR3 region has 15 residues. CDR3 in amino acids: CASGETGTSYNEQFF. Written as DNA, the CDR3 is TGTGCCAGCGGGGAAACAGGGACATCCTACAATGAGCAGTTCTTC.

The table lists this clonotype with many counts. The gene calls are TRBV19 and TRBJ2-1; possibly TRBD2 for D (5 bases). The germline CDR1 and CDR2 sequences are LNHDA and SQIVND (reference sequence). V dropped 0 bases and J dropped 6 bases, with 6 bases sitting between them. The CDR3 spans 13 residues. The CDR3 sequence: CASSIDGGNEQFF. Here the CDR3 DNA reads TGTGCCAGTAGTATAGATGGAGGCAATGAGCAGTTCTTC. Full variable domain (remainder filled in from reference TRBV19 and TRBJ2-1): DGGITQSPKYLFRKEGQNVTLSCEQNLNHDAMYWYRQDPGQGLRLIYYSQIVNDFQKGDIAEGYSVSREKKESFPLTVTSAQKNPTAFYLCASSIDGGNEQFFGPGTRLTVL.

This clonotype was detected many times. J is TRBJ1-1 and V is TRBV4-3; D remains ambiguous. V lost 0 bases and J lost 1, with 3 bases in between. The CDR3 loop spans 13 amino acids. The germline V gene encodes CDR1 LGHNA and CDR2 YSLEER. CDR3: CASSQDWNTEAFF. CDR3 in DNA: TGCGCCAGCAGCCAAGATTGGAACACTGAAGCTTTCTTT.

CDR3 nucleotide sequence: TGTGCCAGCAGCAGCACCGGGACATTTGGTCCCGAGCAGTACTTC. This encodes CASSSTGTFGPEQYF. J is TRBJ2-7 and V is TRBV7-8, with D possibly being TRBD1 (6 bases). V shed 5 bases and J shed 6 bases, with 20 bases lying between them. The germline CDR1 and CDR2 sequences are SGHVS and FQNEAQ. The CDR3 loop spans 15 amino acids.

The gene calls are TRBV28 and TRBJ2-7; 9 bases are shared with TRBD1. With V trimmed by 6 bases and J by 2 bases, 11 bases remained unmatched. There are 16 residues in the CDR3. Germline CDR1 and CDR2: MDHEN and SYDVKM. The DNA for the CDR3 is TGTGCCAGCAGCCCCAACACCGGGACAGGGCCCTACGAGCAGTACTTC. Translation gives CASSPNTGTGPYEQYF.

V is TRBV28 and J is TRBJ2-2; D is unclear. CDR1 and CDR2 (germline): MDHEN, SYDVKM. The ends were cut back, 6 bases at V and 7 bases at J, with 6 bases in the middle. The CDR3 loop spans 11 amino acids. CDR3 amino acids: CASRKYGELFF. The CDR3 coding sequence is TGTGCCAGCAGGAAGTACGGGGAGCTGTTTTTT. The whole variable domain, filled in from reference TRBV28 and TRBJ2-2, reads DVKVTQSSRYLVKRTGEKVFLECVQDMDHENMFWYRQDPGLGLRLIYFSYDVKMKEKGDIPEGYSVSREKKERFSLILESASTNQTSMYLCASRKYGELFFGEGSRLTVL.

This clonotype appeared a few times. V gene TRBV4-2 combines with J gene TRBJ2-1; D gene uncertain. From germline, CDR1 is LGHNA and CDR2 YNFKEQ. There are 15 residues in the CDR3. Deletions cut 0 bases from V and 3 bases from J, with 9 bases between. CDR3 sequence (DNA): TGTGCCAGCAGCCAAGAGCAGGATTTCTACAATGAGCAGTTCTTC. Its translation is CASSQEQDFYNEQFF.

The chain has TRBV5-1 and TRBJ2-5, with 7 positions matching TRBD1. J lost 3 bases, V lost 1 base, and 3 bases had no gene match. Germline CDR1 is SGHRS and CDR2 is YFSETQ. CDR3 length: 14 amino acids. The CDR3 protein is CASSLQTGKETQYF. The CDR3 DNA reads TGCGCCAGCAGCTTGCAGACAGGGAAAGAGACCCAGTACTTC.

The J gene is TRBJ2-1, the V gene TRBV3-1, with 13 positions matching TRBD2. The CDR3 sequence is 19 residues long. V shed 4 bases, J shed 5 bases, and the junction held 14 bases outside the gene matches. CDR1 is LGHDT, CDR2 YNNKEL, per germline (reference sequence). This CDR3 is CASSPHWTSGSFPDNEQFF. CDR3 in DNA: TGTGCCAGCAGCCCGCATTGGACTAGCGGGAGTTTCCCGGACAATGAGCAGTTCTTC.

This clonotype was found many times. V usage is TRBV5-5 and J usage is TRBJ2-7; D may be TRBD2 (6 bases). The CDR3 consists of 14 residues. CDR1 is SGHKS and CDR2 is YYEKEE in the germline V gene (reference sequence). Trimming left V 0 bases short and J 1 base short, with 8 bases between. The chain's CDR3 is CASSLGRESYEQYF. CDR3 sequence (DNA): TGTGCCAGCAGCTTGGGGAGGGAGTCCTACGAGCAGTACTTC.

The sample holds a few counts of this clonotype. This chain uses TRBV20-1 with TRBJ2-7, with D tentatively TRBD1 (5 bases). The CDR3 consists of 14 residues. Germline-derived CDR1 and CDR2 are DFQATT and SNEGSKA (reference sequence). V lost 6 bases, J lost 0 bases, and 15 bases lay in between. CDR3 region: CSAAQGLSSYEQYF. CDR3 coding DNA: TGCAGTGCCGCTCAGGGCTTAAGCTCCTACGAGCAGTACTTC.

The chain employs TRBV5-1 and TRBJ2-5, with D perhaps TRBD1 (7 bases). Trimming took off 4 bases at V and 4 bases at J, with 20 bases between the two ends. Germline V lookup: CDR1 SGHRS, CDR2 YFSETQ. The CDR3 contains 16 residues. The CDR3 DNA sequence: TGCGCCAGCAGCACTGGAGTGGCCAGGGGGGCAGAGACCCAGTACTTC. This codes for CASSTGVARGAETQYF.

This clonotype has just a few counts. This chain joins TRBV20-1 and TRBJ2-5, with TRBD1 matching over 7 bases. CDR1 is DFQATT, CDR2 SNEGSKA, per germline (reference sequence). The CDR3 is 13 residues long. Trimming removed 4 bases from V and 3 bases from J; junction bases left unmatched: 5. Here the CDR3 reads CSAKGTAKETQYF. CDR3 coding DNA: TGCAGTGCTAAGGGGACAGCTAAAGAGACCCAGTACTTC.

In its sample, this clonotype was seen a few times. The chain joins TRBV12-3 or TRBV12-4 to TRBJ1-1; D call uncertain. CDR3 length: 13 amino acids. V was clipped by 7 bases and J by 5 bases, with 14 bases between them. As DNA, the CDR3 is TGTGCCAGCAACCAACAGCCTCGGACTGAAGCTTTCTTT. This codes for CASNQQPRTEAFF.

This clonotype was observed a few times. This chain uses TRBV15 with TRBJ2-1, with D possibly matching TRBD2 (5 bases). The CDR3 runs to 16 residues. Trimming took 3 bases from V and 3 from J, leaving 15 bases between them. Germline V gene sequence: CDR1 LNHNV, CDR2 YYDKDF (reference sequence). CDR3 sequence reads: CATSSREEGVYNEQFF. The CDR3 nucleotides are TGTGCCACCAGCAGCCGCGAAGAGGGAGTCTACAATGAGCAGTTCTTC. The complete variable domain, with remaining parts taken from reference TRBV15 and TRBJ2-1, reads DAMVIQNPRYQVTQFGKPVTLSCSQTLNHNVMYWYQQKSSQAPKLLFHYYDKDFNNEADTPDNFQSRRPNTSFCFLDIRSPGLGDTAMYLCATSSREEGVYNEQFFGPGTRLTVL.

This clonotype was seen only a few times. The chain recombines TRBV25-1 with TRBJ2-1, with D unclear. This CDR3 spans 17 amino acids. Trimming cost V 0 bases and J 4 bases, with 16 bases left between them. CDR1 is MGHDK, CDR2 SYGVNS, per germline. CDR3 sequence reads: CASSEYTLEPRYNEQFF. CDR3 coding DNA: TGTGCCAGCAGTGAATATACGCTAGAGCCGAGGTACAATGAGCAGTTCTTC.

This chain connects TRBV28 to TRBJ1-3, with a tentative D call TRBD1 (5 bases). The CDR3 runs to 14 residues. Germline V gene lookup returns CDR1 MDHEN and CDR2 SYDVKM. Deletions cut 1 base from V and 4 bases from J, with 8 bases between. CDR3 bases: TGTGCCAGCAGTTTATTGGGACTGGGAAACACCATATATTTT. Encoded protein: CASSLLGLGNTIYF.

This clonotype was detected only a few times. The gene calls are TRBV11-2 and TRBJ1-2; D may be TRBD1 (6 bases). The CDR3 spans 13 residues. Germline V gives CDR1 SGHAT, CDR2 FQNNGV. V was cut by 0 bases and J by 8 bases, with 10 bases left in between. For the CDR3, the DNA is TGTGCCAGCAGCTTAGACCTCAGGGGAGGCTACACCTTC. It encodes CASSLDLRGGYTF. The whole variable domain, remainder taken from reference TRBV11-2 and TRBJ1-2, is EAGVAQSPRYKIIEKRQSVAFWCNPISGHATLYWYQQILGQGPKLLIQFQNNGVVDDSQLPKDRFSAERLKGVDSTLKIQPAKLEDSAVYLCASSLDLRGGYTFGSGTRLTVV.